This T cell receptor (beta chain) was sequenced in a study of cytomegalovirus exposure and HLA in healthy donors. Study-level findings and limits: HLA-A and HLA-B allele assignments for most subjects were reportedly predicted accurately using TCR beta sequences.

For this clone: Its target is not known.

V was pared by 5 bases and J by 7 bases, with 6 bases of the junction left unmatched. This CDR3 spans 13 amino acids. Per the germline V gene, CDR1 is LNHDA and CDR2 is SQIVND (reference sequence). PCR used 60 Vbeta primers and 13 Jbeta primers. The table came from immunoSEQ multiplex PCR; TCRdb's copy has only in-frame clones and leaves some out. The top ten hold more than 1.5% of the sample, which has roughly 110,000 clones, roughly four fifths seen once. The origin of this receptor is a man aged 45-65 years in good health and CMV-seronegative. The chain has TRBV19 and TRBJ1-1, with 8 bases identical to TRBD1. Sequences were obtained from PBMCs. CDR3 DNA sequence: TGTGCCAGTAGTCTCGGGGACAGGCGTGAAGCTTTCTTT. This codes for CASSLGDRREAFF.